The 14 T cell receptor beta chains below all came from one sample that was sequenced in a study of blood T cell repertoires in COVID-19. Clones were sequenced by immunoSEQ multiplex PCR, and TCRdb holds only the in-frame ones, with some missing. Of about 180,000 clones listed, 80% to 90% are singletons. Sequencing used peripheral blood. These receptors were obtained from a human donor with active or convalescent COVID-19. The donor label of this sample is uncertain.

The chain couples TRBV30 to TRBJ2-3; TRBD1 matches 8 bases. The CDR3 extends over 15 amino acids. The germline gives CDR1 GTSNPN, CDR2 SVGIG (reference sequence). The V segment lost 0 bases and the J segment 1 base; nucleotides outside the gene matches: 3. CDR3 bases: TGTGCCTGGAGTGTATTGGGACAGGGCACAGATACGCAGTATTTT. This gives the protein CAWSVLGQGTDTQYF.

In this sample, this clone turned up once. The chain is built from TRBV3-1 (or the pseudogene TRBV3-2) and TRBJ2-1; a possible D gene is TRBD2 (6 bases). The CDR3 consists of 15 residues. Germline V gives CDR1 LGHDT, CDR2 YNNKEL (reference sequence). Trimming shortened V by 3 bases and J by 8 bases, and 17 bases separated the two germline ends. CDR3: CASSHMVLGEDEQFF. CDR3 DNA: TGTGCCAGCAGCCATATGGTGTTGGGGGAGGATGAGCAGTTCTTC.

The V call is TRBV24-1, the J call TRBJ1-2; 7 bases fit TRBD1. CDR3 size: 14 residues. The germline CDR1 and CDR2 sequences are KGHDR and SFDVKD. J gave up 4 bases and V 4 bases, and 5 bases lay outside the gene matches. The CDR3 region has the DNA TGTGCCACCAGTGACCCGACAGGGACCTATGGCTACACCTTC. The encoded protein is CATSDPTGTYGYTF.

The gene calls are TRBV5-1 and TRBJ2-7, with 13 bases aligning to TRBD2. Trimming at V came to 0 bases and at J to 5 bases, leaving 2 bases not matched to a gene. The CDR3 covers 15 residues. CDR1 and CDR2 (germline): SGHRS, YFSETQ. CDR3 in amino acids: CASSLGTSGSHEQYF. DNA of the CDR3: TGCGCCAGCAGCTTGGGGACTAGCGGGAGCCACGAGCAGTACTTC.

The chain is built from TRBV11-2 and TRBJ1-6; 8 bases align to TRBD1. The CDR3 is 14 amino acids. Trimming at V came to 8 bases and at J to 8 bases, leaving 8 bases not matched to a gene. Germline CDR1 reads SGHAT; CDR2 reads FQNNGV. CDR3 sequence reads: CASSLGTGHSPLHF. In DNA, the CDR3 is TGTGCCAGCTCTCTGGGGACAGGTCATTCACCCCTCCACTTT.

The V gene is TRBV30, the J gene TRBJ1-2; D remains ambiguous. CDR1 GTSNPN and CDR2 SVGIG come from the germline V gene (reference sequence). V was cut by 1 base and J by 5 bases, with 11 bases left in between. There are 13 residues in the CDR3. The DNA of the CDR3 is TGTGCCTGGAGTGCGCTAAATTGGTATGGCTACACCTTC. It encodes CAWSALNWYGYTF.

This clone appeared a single time. The chain has TRBV11-2 and TRBJ2-1; 9 bases are shared with TRBD1. V dropped 4 bases and J dropped 5; count of bases not matched to a gene: 6. Germline CDR1 is SGHAT and CDR2 is FQNNGV. The CDR3 extends over 15 amino acids. In DNA, the CDR3 is TGTGCCAGCAGCTCAGGACAGGGGAGGAACAATGAGCAGTTCTTC. Its protein is CASSSGQGRNNEQFF.

V usage is TRBV11-2 and J usage is TRBJ2-7; 8 nucleotides match TRBD2. The V segment lost 4 bases and the J segment 3 bases; nucleotides outside the gene matches: 5. The CDR3 totals 14 residues. From germline, CDR1 is SGHAT and CDR2 FQNNGV. CDR3 loop: CASSSTSGVYEQYF. CDR3 DNA: TGTGCCAGCAGCTCTACTAGCGGTGTCTACGAGCAGTACTTC.

V usage is TRBV12-5 and J usage is TRBJ2-7; 10 nucleotides agree with TRBD2. Germline assignment: CDR1 LGHNT and CDR2 FRNRAP. CDR3 size: 16 residues. V was pared by 5 bases and J by 3 bases, with 10 bases of the junction left unmatched. The CDR3 loop reads CASGIGVAGGNYEQYF. The CDR3 DNA follows: TGTGCTAGTGGTATAGGGGTAGCGGGGGGTAACTACGAGCAGTACTTC.

This chain links TRBV23-1 with TRBJ1-2; weak D call: TRBD1 (5 bases). TRBV23-1 is known as an ORF, though its function is uncertain. Trimming cost V 1 base and J 8 bases, with 8 bases left between them. This CDR3 has 12 amino acids. In DNA form, the CDR3 reads TGCGCCAGCAGTCAATTGGGGCGAGGCTACACCTTC. Its protein is CASSQLGRGYTF.

The chain recombines TRBV6-2 or TRBV6-3 with TRBJ1-3; D remains unclear. Germline-derived CDR1 and CDR2 are MNHEY and SVGEGT. Trimming left V 5 bases short and J 4 bases short, with 15 bases between. CDR3 size: 15 residues. The CDR3 sequence: CASSRPGRGGNTIYF. The CDR3 nucleotides read TGTGCCAGCAGTCGCCCGGGTCGAGGGGGAAACACCATATATTTT.

This sequence joins TRBV2 and TRBJ1-1, with a possible D match to TRBD1 (5 bases). This CDR3 contains 14 residues. V lost 0 bases to trimming and J lost 9 bases, with 14 bases between them. Germline CDR1 reads SNHLY; CDR2 reads FYNNEI. DNA of the CDR3: TGTGCCAGCAGTGAAGCGTCGGCAGGGATGAAAGCTTTCTTT. It encodes CASSEASAGMKAFF.

This sequence joins TRBV28 and TRBJ1-5, with 7 bases that match TRBD1. The CDR3 is 17 amino acids. Trimming removed 3 bases from V and 0 bases from J; junction bases left unmatched: 8. Per germline, CDR1 MDHEN and CDR2 SYDVKM. The CDR3 DNA reads as TGTGCCAGCAGTTTCGTAGGACAGGCCTATAGCAATCAGCCCCAGCATTTT. Translating gives CASSFVGQAYSNQPQHF. The full variable domain, in which reference TRBV28 and TRBJ1-5 provide the parts outside the CDR3, is DVKVTQSSRYLVKRTGEKVFLECVQDMDHENMFWYRQDPGLGLRLIYFSYDVKMKEKGDIPEGYSVSREKKERFSLILESASTNQTSMYLCASSFVGQAYSNQPQHFGDGTRLSIL.

The genes are TRBV11-3 and TRBJ2-7, with D possibly being TRBD2 (6 bases). Trimming removed 1 base from V and 2 bases from J, with 9 bases in between. Germline V gene sequence: CDR1 SGHNT, CDR2 YENEEA. The CDR3 totals 14 residues. This chain's CDR3 is CASSLGRGTYEQYF. CDR3 DNA sequence: TGTGCCAGCAGCTTAGGGCGGGGTACCTACGAGCAGTACTTC. The complete variable domain, with remaining parts taken from reference TRBV11-3 and TRBJ2-7, reads EAGVVQSPRYKIIEKKQPVAFWCNPISGHNTLYWYLQNLGQGPELLIRYENEEAVDDSQLPKDRFSAERLKGVDSTLKIQPAELGDSAVYLCASSLGRGTYEQYFGPGTRLTVT.